These 26 T cell receptor beta chains were all obtained from the same sample, sequenced in a study of T cell responses to AZD1222 COVID-19 vaccine. Sequencing used immunoSEQ multiplex PCR; TCRdb keeps in-frame clones, though not all of them. The table includes under 200,000 clones, less than 95% detected once. Material: peripheral blood, obtained on day 0 of AZD1222 vaccination. These receptor sequences come from an adult in good health.

This sequence joins TRBV5-4 and TRBJ2-5, with D perhaps TRBD2 (6 bases). V gave up 4 bases and J gave up 1 base, with 17 bases separating them. Germline values: CDR1 SGHNT, CDR2 YYREEE (reference sequence). The CDR3 runs to 16 residues. CDR3 nucleotide sequence: TGTGCCAGCAGCCCATCTCCGACTAGGCCCCAAGAGACCCAGTACTTC. Its translation: CASSPSPTRPQETQYF.

The genes are TRBV10-1 and TRBJ1-1; D possibly corresponds to TRBD1 (6 bases). V was clipped by 8 bases and J by 0 bases, with 22 bases between them. There are 17 residues in the CDR3. From germline, CDR1 is WNHNN and CDR2 SYGVQD (reference sequence). CDR3 loop: CASASPNRGALNTEAFF. Written as DNA, the CDR3 is TGCGCCAGCGCAAGCCCTAATCGGGGGGCCCTGAACACTGAAGCTTTCTTT.

This clone appeared once. CDR3 amino acids: CASSLERPNQGLRRGTYEQYF. CDR3 bases: TGCGCCAGCAGCTTGGAGAGACCCAACCAAGGGCTACGGCGGGGGACCTACGAGCAGTACTTC. The chain is built from TRBV5-1 and TRBJ2-7; 7 nucleotides line up with TRBD2. The CDR3 loop spans 21 amino acids. V gave up 0 bases and J gave up 2 bases; unmatched junction bases: 23. In germline, CDR1 is SGHRS, CDR2 YFSETQ.

V gene TRBV19 combines with J gene TRBJ2-1; 8 bases map to TRBD1. This CDR3 has 16 residues. CDR1 LNHDA and CDR2 SQIVND come from the germline V gene (reference sequence). J gave up 0 bases and V 5 bases, and 6 bases lay outside the gene matches. CDR3 sequence: CASSSGGPRSYNEQFF. In DNA form, the CDR3 reads TGTGCCAGTAGTTCAGGGGGCCCCCGCTCCTACAATGAGCAGTTCTTC.

Turning to this clone: Other DNA sequences of this sample code for an identical CDR3. The chain combines TRBV7-2 with TRBJ2-2; D may be TRBD2 (5 bases). There are 13 residues in the CDR3. Germline V gene lookup returns CDR1 SGHTA and CDR2 FQGNSA. Trimming left V 5 bases short and J 4 bases short, with 8 bases between. The CDR3 spells CASSPRGTGELFF. The CDR3, as DNA: TGTGCCAGCAGCCCTCGGGGCACCGGGGAGCTGTTTTTT.

The chain links TRBV5-8 to TRBJ1-1; D unresolved. V was shortened by 4 bases and J by 3 bases, with 16 bases between the two germline ends. The germline gives CDR1 SGHTS, CDR2 YDEGEE. This CDR3 is built from 15 residues. CDR3 in amino acids: CASSHRPLADTEAFF. Here the CDR3 DNA reads TGTGCCAGCAGCCACCGTCCCCTGGCAGACACTGAAGCTTTCTTT.

This clone was observed once. This same CDR3 is encoded by further DNA sequences in the sample. The V gene is TRBV9, the J gene TRBJ1-1; no definite D call. V was clipped by 2 bases and J by 0 bases, with 5 bases between them. Looked up from germline, CDR1 is SGDLS and CDR2 is YYNGEE. The length of the CDR3 is 13 residues. The chain's CDR3 is CASSVRLNTEAFF. The CDR3 nucleotides are TGTGCCAGCAGCGTCAGGCTGAACACTGAAGCTTTCTTT.

The rearrangement uses TRBV18 and TRBJ1-4; possible D gene TRBD1, 6 bases. Trimming shortened V by 6 bases and J by 10 bases, and 18 bases separated the two germline ends. This CDR3 has 14 residues. Germline lookup yields CDR1 KGHSH and CDR2 LQKENI. This CDR3 is CASSTAGDAGKLFF. In DNA, the CDR3 is TGTGCCAGCTCGACTGCAGGGGACGCGGGAAAACTGTTTTTT.

The rearrangement joins TRBV5-1 to TRBJ1-2, with D tentatively TRBD1 (5 bases). This CDR3 region has 14 residues. In germline, CDR1 is SGHRS, CDR2 YFSETQ. The V end lost 4 bases, the J end lost 4 bases, and 14 bases lay between the germline ends. Here the CDR3 DNA reads TGCGCCAGCAGCACCGGACAACCCCCCTATGGCTACACCTTC. Amino acid sequence: CASSTGQPPYGYTF. Looking up the rest from reference TRBV5-1 and TRBJ1-2 gives the full variable domain: KAGVTQTPRYLIKTRGQQVTLSCSPISGHRSVSWYQQTPGQGLQFLFEYFSETQRNKGNFPGRFSGRQFSNSRSEMNVSTLELGDSALYLCASSTGQPPYGYTFGSGTRLTVV.

The table lists this clone with a count of one. The gene calls are TRBV7-2 and TRBJ1-1; D uncertain. Germline CDR1 SGHTA, CDR2 FQGNSA. Trimming cost V 2 bases and J 4 bases, with 14 bases left between them. This CDR3 comprises 15 residues. The CDR3 DNA is TGTGCCAGCAGCTTAAGCTCAGGCCCAGTCACTGAAGCTTTCTTT. Translation: CASSLSSGPVTEAFF.

This clone was counted only a few times. V and J are TRBV19 and TRBJ1-2; D unresolved. The CDR3 is 14 residues long. Germline V gene sequence: CDR1 LNHDA, CDR2 SQIVND (reference sequence). V lost 6 bases and J 2 bases, leaving 13 bases between the germline ends. The CDR3 DNA reads as TGTGCCAGTAGCCGTGACGGCGGGAACTATGGCTACACCTTC. Its protein product is CASSRDGGNYGYTF. Using reference TRBV19 and TRBJ1-2 for the parts outside the CDR3, the full variable domain is DGGITQSPKYLFRKEGQNVTLSCEQNLNHDAMYWYRQDPGQGLRLIYYSQIVNDFQKGDIAEGYSVSREKKESFPLTVTSAQKNPTAFYLCASSRDGGNYGYTFGSGTRLTVV.

J is TRBJ2-7 and V is TRBV11-2, with no clear D. With 5 bases removed from V and 6 bases from J, the gap between germline ends came to 8 bases. There are 11 residues in the CDR3. Germline V CDR1 and CDR2: SGHAT, FQNNGV. The CDR3 sequence: CASSLLGEQYF. As DNA, the CDR3 is TGTGCCAGCAGCCTCCTCGGCGAGCAGTACTTC. Variable domain in full (rest from reference TRBV11-2 and TRBJ2-7): EAGVAQSPRYKIIEKRQSVAFWCNPISGHATLYWYQQILGQGPKLLIQFQNNGVVDDSQLPKDRFSAERLKGVDSTLKIQPAKLEDSAVYLCASSLLGEQYFGPGTRLTVT.

The rearrangement uses TRBV7-2 and TRBJ1-6; a weak D match, TRBD1 (6 bases). CDR1 SGHTA and CDR2 FQGNSA come from the germline V gene. The V and J ends lost 6 bases and 3 bases respectively, with 9 bases between them. The CDR3 has 14 residues. This CDR3 is CASREGGYNSPLHF. The CDR3 DNA follows: TGTGCCAGCAGGGAAGGGGGCTATAATTCACCCCTCCACTTT.

The chain has TRBV6-5 and TRBJ2-2; no clear D. This CDR3 comprises 15 residues. CDR1 is MNHEY and CDR2 is SVGAGI in the germline V gene. The V end lost 2 bases, the J end lost 7 bases, and 14 bases lay between the germline ends. The CDR3 spells CASSYTEGAGGELFF. The CDR3 DNA reads as TGTGCCAGCAGTTACACGGAAGGAGCAGGCGGGGAGCTGTTTTTT.

The gene calls are TRBV7-2 and TRBJ2-1, with 10 bases fitting TRBD2. In germline, CDR1 is SGHTA, CDR2 FQGNSA. This CDR3 has 14 amino acids. V dropped 5 bases and J dropped 9; count of bases not matched to a gene: 7. DNA for the CDR3: TGTGCCAGCAGCCTTAGCGGGGGGCAGGGTGAGCAGTTCTTC. The encoded protein is CASSLSGGQGEQFF.

This chain uses TRBV21-1 with TRBJ1-2; TRBD1 is the table's D call and was not checked against the DNA. TRBV21-1 constitutes a pseudogene. CDR3 size: 14 residues. The CDR3 coding sequence is TGTGCCAGCACCTCACAGGGGGCTAGCTATGGCTACACCTTC. Translated, it gives CASTSQGASYGYTF.

The chain combines TRBV5-1 with TRBJ1-2; D uncertain. The germline V gene has CDR1 SGHRS and CDR2 YFSETQ. The CDR3 extends over 15 amino acids. V lost 1 base to trimming and J lost 0 bases, with 10 bases between them. CDR3 amino acids: CASSLQVNPNYGYTF. For the CDR3, the DNA is TGCGCCAGCAGCTTGCAGGTGAATCCTAACTATGGCTACACCTTC.

As concerns this clone: Compared with germline, one end of the junction differs, possibly owing to a read error. The chain employs TRBV7-9 and TRBJ2-2, with a weak D call TRBD1 (6 bases). In germline, CDR1 is SEHNR, CDR2 FQNEAQ (reference sequence). This CDR3 has 15 amino acids. The CDR3 loop is CASNPGTRNNGELFF. CDR3 DNA sequence: TGTGCCAGCAATCCCGGGACAAGGAACAACGGGGAGCTGTTTTTT.

At least ten counts were recorded for this clone. This sequence joins TRBV28 and TRBJ1-5; 10 positions match TRBD1. From germline, CDR1 is MDHEN and CDR2 SYDVKM. This CDR3 region has 17 residues. The ends lost 7 bases at V and 0 bases at J; junction bases unmatched: 9. CDR3 nucleotides: TGTGCCAGCACCTGGGGGACAGGGGTCTATAGCAATCAGCCCCAGCATTTT. Its translation is CASTWGTGVYSNQPQHF.

The rearrangement uses TRBV5-6 and TRBJ2-4; the D call may be TRBD1 or TRBD2 (6 bases each). Germline CDR1 SGHDT, CDR2 YYEEEE. This CDR3 has 13 amino acids. V dropped 0 bases and J dropped 7 bases, with 8 bases sitting between them. CDR3 bases: TGTGCCAGCAGCTTGGGAGGGGGGAACATTCAGTACTTC. Translated: CASSLGGGNIQYF.

This chain connects TRBV19 to TRBJ2-7; D assignment may be TRBD1 or TRBD2 (6 bases each). The CDR3 covers 14 residues. V gave up 4 bases and J gave up 6 bases, with 16 bases separating them. In germline, CDR1 is LNHDA, CDR2 SQIVND (reference sequence). The CDR3 reads CASSNPGALGEQYF. CDR3 coding DNA: TGTGCCAGTAGTAACCCGGGGGCCCTCGGCGAGCAGTACTTC.

This CDR3 is CASSLEGARYGYTF. The CDR3 DNA sequence: TGTGCCAGCAGCTTAGAAGGCGCCCGCTATGGCTACACCTTC. This sequence joins TRBV7-2 and TRBJ1-2; D unclear. Germline CDR1 SGHTA, CDR2 FQGNSA. Trimming removed 1 base at V and 4 bases at J, with 10 bases between. The CDR3 runs to 14 residues.

This chain uses TRBV6-1 with TRBJ1-2; D ambiguous. The V end lost 0 bases, the J end lost 7 bases, and 18 bases lay between the germline ends. The germline V gene encodes CDR1 MNHNS and CDR2 SASEGT. This CDR3 contains 16 residues. CDR3 protein: CASSEALRSFRTGYTF. The CDR3, as DNA: TGTGCCAGCAGTGAAGCGCTTAGGAGCTTCCGAACTGGCTACACCTTC.

The CDR3 nucleotides are TGCAGCGTTGAAGGGGGGAAGGGGCTCAAAAACATTCAGTACTTC. Translating gives CSVEGGKGLKNIQYF. This chain joins TRBV29-1 and TRBJ2-4; D might be TRBD1 or TRBD2, each matching 5 bases. V was trimmed by 1 base and J by 3 bases, leaving 13 bases between them. The CDR3 is 15 residues long. Per germline, CDR1 SQVTM and CDR2 ANQGSEA.

This clone has just one count. The V and J genes are TRBV7-8 and TRBJ1-3; 8 positions match TRBD1. This CDR3 spans 16 amino acids. Trimming at V came to 3 bases and at J to 0 bases, leaving 4 bases not matched to a gene. In germline, CDR1 is SGHVS, CDR2 FQNEAQ. CDR3 in DNA: TGTGCCAGCAGCTTGGCAGGGGGCTCCTCTGGAAACACCATATATTTT. Translated, it gives CASSLAGGSSGNTIYF.

The chain combines TRBV7-8 with TRBJ2-7, with TRBD1 identical over 8 bases. The CDR3 covers 17 residues. The V gene's germline CDR1 is SGHVS and CDR2 FQNEAQ. J gave up 0 bases and V 5 bases, and 12 bases lay outside the gene matches. CDR3 protein: CASSPTWGTGTSYEQYF. CDR3 nucleotide sequence: TGTGCCAGCAGCCCCACTTGGGGGACAGGCACCTCCTACGAGCAGTACTTC. Together with reference TRBV7-8 and TRBJ2-7, the CDR3 gives the full variable domain: GAGVSQSPRYKVAKRGQDVALRCDPISGHVSLFWYQQALGQGPEFLTYFQNEAQLDKSGLPSDRFFAERPEGSVSTLKIQRTQQEDSAVYLCASSPTWGTGTSYEQYFGPGTRLTVT.